Detailed here is one T cell receptor beta chain. Its antigen remains unknown. The sample comes from a study of human T cells and chemical hapten exposure. Time point meaning: patch test 3, about 24 weeks after DPC sensitization. Stated treatment: therapeutic diphenylcyclopropenone sensitization with weekly scalp DPC. MiXCR, applied by TCRdb to the RACE reads, yields one record per CDR3 protein. The sample lists tens of thousands of distinct CDR3 sequences, approximately 12% seen once, with more than 4.5% in the top ten. V was trimmed by 3 bases and J by 6 bases, leaving 8 bases between them. This CDR3 contains 11 residues. Germline CDR1 SQVTM, CDR2 ANQGSEA. Findings and limits, study-wide: It was expanded TCRs that formed significantly more large CDR3 similarity clusters than controls did.

This TCR was recovered from a woman between 50 and 59 years old with alopecia areata. Some clones in this sample may be carry-over from other donors' samples. The sample in question was whole blood, obtained in connection with sensitization to the hapten diphenylcyclopropenone (DPC). The chain carries TRBV29-1 and TRBJ1-1; no definite D call. The DNA for the CDR3 is TGCAGCGTTGATAGGGTAGCTGAAGCTTTCTTT. Its protein product is CSVDRVAEAFF.